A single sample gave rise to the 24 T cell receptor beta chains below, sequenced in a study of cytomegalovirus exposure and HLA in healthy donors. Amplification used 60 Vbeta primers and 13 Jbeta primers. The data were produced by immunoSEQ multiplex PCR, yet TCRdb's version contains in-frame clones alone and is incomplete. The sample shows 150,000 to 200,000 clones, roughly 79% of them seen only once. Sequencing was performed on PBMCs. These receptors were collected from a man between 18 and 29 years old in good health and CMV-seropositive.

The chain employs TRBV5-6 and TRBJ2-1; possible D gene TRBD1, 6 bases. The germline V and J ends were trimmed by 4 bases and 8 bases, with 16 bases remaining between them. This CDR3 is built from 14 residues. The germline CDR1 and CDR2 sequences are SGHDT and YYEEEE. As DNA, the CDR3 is TGTGCCAGCAGCCTGGGACGGTGGGGGCATGAGCAGTTCTTC. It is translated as CASSLGRWGHEQFF.

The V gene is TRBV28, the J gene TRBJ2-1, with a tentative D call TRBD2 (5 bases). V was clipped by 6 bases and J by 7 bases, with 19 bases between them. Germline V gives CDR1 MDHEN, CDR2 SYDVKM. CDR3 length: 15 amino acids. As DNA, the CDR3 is TGTGCCAGCAGCCCAACGGGGTCGTGGGGAAATGAGCAGTTCTTC. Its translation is CASSPTGSWGNEQFF.

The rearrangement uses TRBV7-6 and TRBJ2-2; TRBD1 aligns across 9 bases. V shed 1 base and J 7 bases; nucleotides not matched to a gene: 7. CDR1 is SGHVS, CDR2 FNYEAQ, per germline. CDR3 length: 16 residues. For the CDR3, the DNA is TGTGCCAGCAGCTTAGTGGGACAGGGACTGCACGGGGAGCTGTTTTTT. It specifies CASSLVGQGLHGELFF.

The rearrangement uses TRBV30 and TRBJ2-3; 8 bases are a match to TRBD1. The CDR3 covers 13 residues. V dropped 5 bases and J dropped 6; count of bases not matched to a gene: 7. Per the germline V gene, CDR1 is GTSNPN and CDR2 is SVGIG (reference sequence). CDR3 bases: TGTGCCTGGGGGGGACAGGACTCGGATACGCAGTATTTT. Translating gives CAWGGQDSDTQYF.

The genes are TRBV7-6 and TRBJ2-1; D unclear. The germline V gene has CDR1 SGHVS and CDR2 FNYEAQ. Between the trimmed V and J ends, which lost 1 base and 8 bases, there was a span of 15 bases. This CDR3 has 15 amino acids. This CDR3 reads CASSLEPLRSDEQFF. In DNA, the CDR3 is TGTGCCAGCAGCTTAGAGCCACTACGAAGCGATGAGCAGTTCTTC.

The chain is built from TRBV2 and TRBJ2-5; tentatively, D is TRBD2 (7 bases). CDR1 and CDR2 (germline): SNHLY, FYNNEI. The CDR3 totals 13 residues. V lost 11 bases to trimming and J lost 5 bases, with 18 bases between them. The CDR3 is CAGFGGAGETQYF. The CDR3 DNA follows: TGTGCCGGGTTTGGGGGGGCAGGGGAGACCCAGTACTTC.

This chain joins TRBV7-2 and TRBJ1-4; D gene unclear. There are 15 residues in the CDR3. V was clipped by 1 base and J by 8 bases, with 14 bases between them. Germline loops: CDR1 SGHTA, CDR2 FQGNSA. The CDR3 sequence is CASSLGQLKAEKLFF. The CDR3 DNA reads TGTGCCAGCAGCTTAGGACAACTTAAGGCCGAAAAACTGTTTTTT. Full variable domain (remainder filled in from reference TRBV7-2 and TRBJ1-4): GAGVSQSPSNKVTEKGKDVELRCDPISGHTALYWYRQSLGQGLEFLIYFQGNSAPDKSGLPSDRFSAERTGGSVSTLTIQRTQQEDSAVYLCASSLGQLKAEKLFFGSGTQLSVL.

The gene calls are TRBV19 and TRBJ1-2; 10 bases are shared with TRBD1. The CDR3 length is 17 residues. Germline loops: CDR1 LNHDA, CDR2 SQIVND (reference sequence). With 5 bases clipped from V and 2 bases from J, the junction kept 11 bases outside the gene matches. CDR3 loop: CASSLPGQGSWNYGYTF. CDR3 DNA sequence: TGTGCCAGTAGTCTTCCGGGACAGGGGTCATGGAACTATGGCTACACCTTC.

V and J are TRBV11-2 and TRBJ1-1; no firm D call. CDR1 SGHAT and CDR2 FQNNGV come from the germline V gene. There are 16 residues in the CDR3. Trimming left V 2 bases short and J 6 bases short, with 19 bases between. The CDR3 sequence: CASSLQVTMQWAEAFF. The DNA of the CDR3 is TGTGCCAGCAGCTTACAGGTTACGATGCAATGGGCTGAAGCTTTCTTT. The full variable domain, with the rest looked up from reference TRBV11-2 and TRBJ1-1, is EAGVAQSPRYKIIEKRQSVAFWCNPISGHATLYWYQQILGQGPKLLIQFQNNGVVDDSQLPKDRFSAERLKGVDSTLKIQPAKLEDSAVYLCASSLQVTMQWAEAFFGQGTRLTVV.

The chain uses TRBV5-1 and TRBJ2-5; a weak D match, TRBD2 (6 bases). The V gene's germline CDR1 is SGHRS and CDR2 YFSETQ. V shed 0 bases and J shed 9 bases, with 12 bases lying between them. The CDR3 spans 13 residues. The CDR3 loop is CASSLAGSWAQYF. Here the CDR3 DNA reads TGCGCCAGCAGCTTGGCCGGGAGCTGGGCCCAGTACTTC.

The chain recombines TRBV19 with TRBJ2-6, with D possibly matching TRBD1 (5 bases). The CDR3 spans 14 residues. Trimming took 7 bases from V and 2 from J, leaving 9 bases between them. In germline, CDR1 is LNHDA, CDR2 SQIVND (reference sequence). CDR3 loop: CASTQGTGANVLTF. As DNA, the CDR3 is TGTGCCAGTACGCAGGGCACTGGGGCCAACGTCCTGACTTTC.

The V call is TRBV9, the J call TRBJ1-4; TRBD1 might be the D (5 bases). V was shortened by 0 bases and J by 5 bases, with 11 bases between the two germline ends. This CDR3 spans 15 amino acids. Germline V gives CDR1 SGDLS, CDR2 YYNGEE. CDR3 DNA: TGTGCCAGCAGCGTAGATTCTGGGGCAAATGAAAAACTGTTTTTT. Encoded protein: CASSVDSGANEKLFF.

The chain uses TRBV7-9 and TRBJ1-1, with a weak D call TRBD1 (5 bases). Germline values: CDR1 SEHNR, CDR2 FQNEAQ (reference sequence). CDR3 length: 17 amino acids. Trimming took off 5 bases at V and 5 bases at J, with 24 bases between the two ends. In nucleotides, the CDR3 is TGTGCCAGCAGCCCCGCCCCAGGGTTTGTATTGGGAACTGAAGCTTTCTTT. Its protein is CASSPAPGFVLGTEAFF. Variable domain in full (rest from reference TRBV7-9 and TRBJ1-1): DTGVSQNPRHKITKRGQNVTFRCDPISEHNRLYWYRQTLGQGPEFLTYFQNEAQLEKSRLLSDRFSAERPKGSFSTLEIQRTEQGDSAMYLCASSPAPGFVLGTEAFFGQGTRLTVV.

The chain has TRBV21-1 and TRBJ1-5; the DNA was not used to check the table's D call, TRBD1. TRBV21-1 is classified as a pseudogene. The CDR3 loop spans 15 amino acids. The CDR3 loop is CASSKDDRANQPQHF. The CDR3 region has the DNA TGTGCCAGCAGCAAAGACGACAGGGCGAATCAGCCCCAGCATTTT.

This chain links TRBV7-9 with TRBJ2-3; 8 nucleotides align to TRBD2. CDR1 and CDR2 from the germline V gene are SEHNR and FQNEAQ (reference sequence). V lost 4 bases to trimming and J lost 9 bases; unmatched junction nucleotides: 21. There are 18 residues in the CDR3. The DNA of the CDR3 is TGTGCCAGCAGCTCCTACCGTCGTTCGGGGGGGGCCGTGTTAACGCAGTATTTT. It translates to CASSSYRRSGGAVLTQYF.

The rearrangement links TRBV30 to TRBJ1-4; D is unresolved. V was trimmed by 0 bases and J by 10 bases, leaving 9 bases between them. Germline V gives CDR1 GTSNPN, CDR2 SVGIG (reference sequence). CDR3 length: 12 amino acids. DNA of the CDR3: TGTGCCTGGAGTGTACTCGATGGAAAACTGTTTTTT. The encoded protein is CAWSVLDGKLFF.

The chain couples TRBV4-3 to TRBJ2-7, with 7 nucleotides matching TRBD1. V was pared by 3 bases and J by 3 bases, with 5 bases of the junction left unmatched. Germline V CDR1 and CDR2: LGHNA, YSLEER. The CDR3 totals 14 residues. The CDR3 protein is CASSQAHRGYEQYF. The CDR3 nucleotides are TGCGCCAGCAGCCAGGCCCACAGGGGCTACGAGCAGTACTTC.

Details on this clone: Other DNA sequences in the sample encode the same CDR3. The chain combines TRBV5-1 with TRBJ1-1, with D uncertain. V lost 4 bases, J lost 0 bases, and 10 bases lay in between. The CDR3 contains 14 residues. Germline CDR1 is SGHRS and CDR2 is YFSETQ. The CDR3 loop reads CASSGEGMNTEAFF. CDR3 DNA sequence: TGCGCCAGCAGCGGGGAGGGAATGAACACTGAAGCTTTCTTT. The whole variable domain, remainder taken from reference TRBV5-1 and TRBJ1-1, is KAGVTQTPRYLIKTRGQQVTLSCSPISGHRSVSWYQQTPGQGLQFLFEYFSETQRNKGNFPGRFSGRQFSNSRSEMNVSTLELGDSALYLCASSGEGMNTEAFFGQGTRLTVV.

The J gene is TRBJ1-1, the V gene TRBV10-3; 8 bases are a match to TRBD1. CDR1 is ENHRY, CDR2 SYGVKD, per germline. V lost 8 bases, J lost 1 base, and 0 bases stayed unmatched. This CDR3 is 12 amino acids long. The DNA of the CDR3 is TGTGCCATCGGACAGGGGAACACTGAAGCTTTCTTT. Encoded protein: CAIGQGNTEAFF.

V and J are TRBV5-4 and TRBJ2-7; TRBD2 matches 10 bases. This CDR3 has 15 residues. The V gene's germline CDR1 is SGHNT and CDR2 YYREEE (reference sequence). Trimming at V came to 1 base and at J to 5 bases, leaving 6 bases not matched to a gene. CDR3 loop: CASSLSPLAGDEQYF. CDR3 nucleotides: TGTGCCAGCAGCTTGTCTCCGCTAGCGGGAGACGAGCAGTACTTC.

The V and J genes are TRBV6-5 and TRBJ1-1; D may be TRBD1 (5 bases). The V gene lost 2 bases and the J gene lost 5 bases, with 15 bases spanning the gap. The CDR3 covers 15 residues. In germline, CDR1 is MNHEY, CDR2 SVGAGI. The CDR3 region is CASSYMQGGRTEAFF. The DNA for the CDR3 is TGTGCCAGCAGTTACATGCAGGGTGGTCGGACTGAAGCTTTCTTT.

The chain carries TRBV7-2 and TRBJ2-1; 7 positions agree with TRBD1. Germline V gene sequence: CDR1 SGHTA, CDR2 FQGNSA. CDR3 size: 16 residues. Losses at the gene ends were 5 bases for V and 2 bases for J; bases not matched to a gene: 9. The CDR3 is CASSLSWDSPYNEQFF. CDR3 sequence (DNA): TGTGCCAGCAGCCTTAGTTGGGACAGCCCCTACAATGAGCAGTTCTTC.

CDR3 DNA: TGTGCCAGCAGCTTAGGGTCAGATGAAAAACTGTTTTTT. As protein: CASSLGSDEKLFF. V gene TRBV13 combines with J gene TRBJ1-4, with D unclear. The CDR3 totals 13 residues. Germline values: CDR1 PRHDT, CDR2 FYEKMQ (reference sequence). V was pared by 0 bases and J by 6 bases, with 5 bases between.

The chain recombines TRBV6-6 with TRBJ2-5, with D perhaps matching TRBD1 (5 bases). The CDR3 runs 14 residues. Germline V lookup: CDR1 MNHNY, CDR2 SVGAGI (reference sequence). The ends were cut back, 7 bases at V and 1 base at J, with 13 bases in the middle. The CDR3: CASTRQFTQETQYF. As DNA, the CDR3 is TGTGCCAGCACTAGACAGTTCACCCAAGAGACCCAGTACTTC.